The 6 T cell receptor beta chains presented below share a single source sample, sequenced in a study of vaccination and CD4 T cells after COVID-19. Their cognate antigens are unknown. Specified treatment: roughly ten-day PBMC culture with coronavirus spike peptide pools or control peptides (ViraFEST assay). Scientists ran DNA taken from cultured CD4+ T cells through the Oncomine TCR Beta short-read assay for sequencing. MiXCR was run by TCRdb on the PCR reads, yielding one entry per CDR3 protein. In the table there are roughly 15,000 distinct CDR3 sequences, almost 50% of which are singletons. The sample in question was cultured CD4+ T cells from blood, obtained after SARS-CoV-2 vaccination. All receptors come from a human donor with COVID-19.

J is TRBJ2-2 and V is TRBV4-3, with 8 bases fitting TRBD1. Germline V lookup: CDR1 LGHNA, CDR2 YSLEER. V was clipped by 3 bases and J by 3 bases; unmatched bases: 9. The CDR3 sequence is 17 residues long. The CDR3 region is CASSQGPGQGDTGELFF. The DNA of the CDR3 is TGCGCCAGCAGCCAGGGCCCTGGACAGGGTGACACCGGGGAGCTGTTTTTT.

This chain links TRBV6-1 with TRBJ2-5; TRBD2 agrees at 12 bases. Looked up from germline, CDR1 is MNHNS and CDR2 is SASEGT. The CDR3 length is 17 residues. V lost 7 bases and J lost 9; bases outside the gene matches: 18. This chain's CDR3 is CASTGAHRTSGARAQYF. CDR3 in DNA: TGTGCCAGCACGGGGGCCCATAGGACTAGCGGGGCCCGGGCCCAGTACTTC.

The DNA of the CDR3 is TGCGCCAGCAGCCCCTTTGGGCTAGCGGGGAACCAGTACTTC. Translating it yields CASSPFGLAGNQYF. This chain links TRBV4-1 with TRBJ2-5; TRBD2 matches at 9 bases. CDR1 and CDR2 from the germline V gene are MGHRA and YSYEKL. The CDR3 has 14 amino acids. Losses at the gene ends were 4 bases for V and 10 bases for J; bases not matched to a gene: 10.

This chain uses TRBV7-8 with TRBJ1-5, with a tentative D call TRBD1 (5 bases). Trimming removed 4 bases from V and 2 bases from J, with 12 bases in between. The CDR3 is made up of 15 amino acids. Germline lookup yields CDR1 SGHVS and CDR2 FQNEAQ. The CDR3 coding sequence is TGTGCCAGCAGCTCCAGGGTTGATGGCAATCAGCCCCAGCATTTT. Translation: CASSSRVDGNQPQHF.

This clonotype was seen only a few times. V usage is TRBV30 and J usage is TRBJ1-1; possibly TRBD1 for D (5 bases). The CDR3 has 13 amino acids. Germline V gene sequence: CDR1 GTSNPN, CDR2 SVGIG (reference sequence). V gave up 5 bases and J gave up 3 bases, with 13 bases separating them. CDR3 nucleotide sequence: TGTGCCTGGGGCAGGGAGAGGGACACTGAAGCTTTCTTT. Protein product: CAWGRERDTEAFF.

The chain combines TRBV6-2 or TRBV6-3 with TRBJ1-2; D is unclear. The V gene lost 2 bases and the J gene lost 4 bases, with 11 bases spanning the gap. The CDR3 runs to 14 residues. Germline V gene sequence: CDR1 MNHEY, CDR2 SVGEGT. This CDR3 reads CASSYSSGPYGYTF. Here the CDR3 DNA reads TGTGCCAGCAGTTACAGTAGCGGACCCTATGGCTACACCTTC.